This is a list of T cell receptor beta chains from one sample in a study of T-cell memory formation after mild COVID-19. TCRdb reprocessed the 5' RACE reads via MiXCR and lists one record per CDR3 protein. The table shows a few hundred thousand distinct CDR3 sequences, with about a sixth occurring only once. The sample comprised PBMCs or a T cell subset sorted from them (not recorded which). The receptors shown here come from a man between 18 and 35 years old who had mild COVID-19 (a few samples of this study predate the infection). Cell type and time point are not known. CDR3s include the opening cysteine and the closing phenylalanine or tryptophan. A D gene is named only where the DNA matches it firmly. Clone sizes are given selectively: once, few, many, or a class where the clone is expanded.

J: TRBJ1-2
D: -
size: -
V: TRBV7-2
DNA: TGTGCCAGCAGCTTGGGAACTGGCTACACCTTC
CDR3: CASSLGTGYTF

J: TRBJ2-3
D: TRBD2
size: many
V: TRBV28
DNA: TGTGCCAGCAGCGGGACTAGCGGGGGACAAGATACGCAGTATTTT
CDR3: CASSGTSGGQDTQYF

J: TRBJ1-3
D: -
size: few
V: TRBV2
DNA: TGTGCCAGCGGTGGCAGTCTCTCTGGAAACACCATATATTTT
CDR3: CASGGSLSGNTIYF

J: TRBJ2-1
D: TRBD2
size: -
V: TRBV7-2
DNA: TGTGCCAGCAGCTTAGGTGGCGGGGGGCCCCCCGGGGAGCAGTTCTTC
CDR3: CASSLGGGGPPGEQFF

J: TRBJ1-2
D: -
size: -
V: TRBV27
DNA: TGTGCCAGCAAAAAACAGGGACTCCTATGGGACTACACCTTC
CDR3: CASKKQGLLWDYTF

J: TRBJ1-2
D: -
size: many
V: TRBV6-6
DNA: TGTGCCAGCAGTTACGGGCAGGAAGCTAACTATGGCTACACCTTC
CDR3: CASSYGQEANYGYTF

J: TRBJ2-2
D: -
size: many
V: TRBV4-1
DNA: TGCGCCAGCAGCCAAGCCCCTGGGGGAGGCACCGGGGAGCTGTTTTTT
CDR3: CASSQAPGGGTGELFF

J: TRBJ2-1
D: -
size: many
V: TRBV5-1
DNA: TGCGCCAGCAGCTTCGGTTTAGCCCCGGGATCCACATATTTAAACAATGAGCAGTTCTTC
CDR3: CASSFGLAPGSTYLNNEQFF

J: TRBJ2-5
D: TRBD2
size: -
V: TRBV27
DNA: TGTGCCAGCAGTTACGGGACTAGCGGGGGGCCAACGATGCTCTTC
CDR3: CASSYGTSGGPTMLF

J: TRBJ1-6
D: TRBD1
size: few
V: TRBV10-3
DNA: TGTGCCATCGGGGAGGCCAGGGGGAGCCTCCACTTT
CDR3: CAIGEARGSLHF

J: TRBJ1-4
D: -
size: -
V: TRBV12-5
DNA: TGTGCTAGTGGTTTGGCCCCAGGGGAACTTGCAACTAATGAAAAACTGTTTTTT
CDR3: CASGLAPGELATNEKLFF

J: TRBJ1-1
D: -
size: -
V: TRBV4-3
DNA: TGCGCCAGCAGCCATGATAATAGGGGCCTGAACACTGAAGCTTTCTTT
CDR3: CASSHDNRGLNTEAFF

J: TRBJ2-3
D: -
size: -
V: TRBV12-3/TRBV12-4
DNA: TGTGCCAGCAGTTTGACCTACGTAGATACGCAGTATTTT
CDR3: CASSLTYVDTQYF

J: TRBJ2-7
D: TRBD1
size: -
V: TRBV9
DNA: TGTGCCAGCAGCGTAATGACAGGGGCTCTTTCGGAGCAGTACTTC
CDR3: CASSVMTGALSEQYF

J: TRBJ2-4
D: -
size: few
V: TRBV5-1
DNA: TGCGCCAGCAGCTTGGCCGGACCGAATTCAGGGGTAGCCAAAAACATTCAGTACTTC
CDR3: CASSLAGPNSGVAKNIQYF

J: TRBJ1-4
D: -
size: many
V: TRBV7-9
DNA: TGTGCCAGCAGCTTCCCCATTGAATTACAAAATAGGGAAAAACTGTTTTTT
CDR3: CASSFPIELQNREKLFF

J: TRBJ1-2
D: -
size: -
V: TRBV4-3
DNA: TGCGCCAGCAGCCAAACACAGGGACTGGGCTACACCTTC
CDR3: CASSQTQGLGYTF